The 16 T cell receptor beta chains below come from one sample, sequenced in a study of blood T cell repertoires in COVID-19. The data were produced by immunoSEQ multiplex PCR, yet TCRdb's version contains in-frame clones alone and is incomplete. The sample lists some 180,000 clones; 88% were seen once. The sequenced sample was peripheral blood. These receptors originate from a man aged 45-65 years who had recovered from COVID-19.

This clone was observed a handful of times. This chain uses TRBV7-2 with TRBJ2-7, with 7 bases fitting TRBD1. With V trimmed by 1 base and J by 5 bases, 8 bases remained unmatched. The CDR3 loop spans 15 amino acids. Germline CDR1 is SGHTA and CDR2 is FQGNSA. The CDR3 loop is CASSLGPGGSNEQYF. CDR3 in DNA: TGTGCCAGCAGCTTAGGGCCAGGGGGAAGCAACGAGCAGTACTTC.

The rearrangement links TRBV4-3 to TRBJ2-1, with TRBD2 identical over 10 bases. In germline, CDR1 is LGHNA, CDR2 YSLEER. J gave up 0 bases and V 0 bases, and 2 bases lay outside the gene matches. The CDR3 loop spans 17 amino acids. The CDR3 protein is CASSQELAGSSYNEQFF. The CDR3 DNA reads TGCGCCAGCAGCCAAGAACTAGCGGGGAGCTCCTACAATGAGCAGTTCTTC.

This clone was detected only once. V usage is TRBV24-1 and J usage is TRBJ2-7; 9 nucleotides agree with TRBD1. V dropped 4 bases and J dropped 4; count of bases not matched to a gene: 7. Germline loops: CDR1 KGHDR, CDR2 SFDVKD. This CDR3 contains 15 residues. Here the CDR3 reads CATSDARQGGYEQYF. The CDR3 bases are TGTGCCACCAGTGACGCTAGACAGGGGGGATACGAGCAGTACTTC.

The chain uses TRBV9 and TRBJ2-1, with 9 bases identical to TRBD2. The V gene end was trimmed by 2 bases and the J gene end by 2 bases; junction bases not matched to a gene: 2. The CDR3 sequence is 15 residues long. Germline V CDR1 and CDR2: SGDLS, YYNGEE. The CDR3: CASSVGTSPYNEQFF. The CDR3 DNA is TGTGCCAGCAGCGTGGGGACTAGCCCCTACAATGAGCAGTTCTTC.

This clone occurred a few times. The chain's CDR3 is CASSSMDRPGSSGNTIYF. CDR3 sequence (DNA): TGTGCCAGCAGTTCAATGGACAGACCGGGGAGCTCAGGAAACACCATATATTTT. The rearrangement uses TRBV11-2 and TRBJ1-3; possibly TRBD1 for D (6 bases). Per the germline V gene, CDR1 is SGHAT and CDR2 is FQNNGV. Trimming removed 6 bases at V and 4 bases at J, with 25 bases between. This CDR3 region has 18 residues. The full variable domain, with the rest looked up from reference TRBV11-2 and TRBJ1-3, is EAGVAQSPRYKIIEKRQSVAFWCNPISGHATLYWYQQILGQGPKLLIQFQNNGVVDDSQLPKDRFSAERLKGVDSTLKIQPAKLEDSAVYLCASSSMDRPGSSGNTIYFGEGSWLTVV.

This sequence joins TRBV5-1 and TRBJ1-6; D gene unclear. The CDR3 has 14 residues. Germline values: CDR1 SGHRS, CDR2 YFSETQ. V was shortened by 0 bases and J by 12 bases, with 13 bases between the two germline ends. The CDR3 DNA is TGCGCCAGCAGCTTGGGAACAGAATCGATACCCCTCCACTTT. It codes for CASSLGTESIPLHF.

The gene calls are TRBV19 and TRBJ1-5; 9 nucleotides match TRBD1. Germline loops: CDR1 LNHDA, CDR2 SQIVND (reference sequence). V was clipped by 5 bases and J by 2 bases; unmatched bases: 7. The CDR3 sequence is 16 residues long. In DNA, the CDR3 is TGTGCCAGTAGTGAACAGGGGGCGCAAGGCAATCAGCCCCAGCATTTT. Its translation is CASSEQGAQGNQPQHF.

This chain joins TRBV7-2 and TRBJ2-1; possibly TRBD2 for D (5 bases). CDR1 and CDR2 from the germline V gene are SGHTA and FQGNSA. The CDR3 is 15 amino acids. With 5 bases removed from V and 5 bases from J, the gap between germline ends came to 16 bases. CDR3 in amino acids: CASSRAPTTNNEQFF. In DNA, the CDR3 is TGTGCCAGCAGCCGCGCCCCGACTACCAACAATGAGCAGTTCTTC.

The chain carries TRBV5-4 and TRBJ1-4; 7 nucleotides align to TRBD1. Germline CDR1 and CDR2: SGHNT and YYREEE (reference sequence). CDR3 length equals 15 residues. J lost 3 bases, V lost 0 bases, and 2 bases had no gene match. The CDR3 nucleotides are TGTGCCAGCAGCTTGGGACAGGGACCTAATGAAAAACTGTTTTTT. The encoded protein is CASSLGQGPNEKLFF. Complete variable domain (other parts from reference TRBV5-4 and TRBJ1-4): ETGVTQSPTHLIKTRGQQVTLRCSSQSGHNTVSWYQQALGQGPQFIFQYYREEENGRGNFPPRFSGLQFPNYSSELNVNALELDDSALYLCASSLGQGPNEKLFFGSGTQLSVL.

The chain employs TRBV27 and TRBJ2-2; 12 bases are shared with TRBD2. In germline, CDR1 is MNHEY, CDR2 SMNVEV (reference sequence). The V gene end was trimmed by 2 bases and the J gene end by 4 bases; junction bases not matched to a gene: 5. The CDR3 is 17 amino acids. The CDR3 DNA reads as TGTGCCAGCAGTTTAGTTCGGACTAGCGGGATCACCGGGGAGCTGTTTTTT. Residues: CASSLVRTSGITGELFF.

The CDR3 loop reads CATSRGQRNNEQFF. CDR3 coding DNA: TGTGCCACCAGCAGAGGACAGAGGAACAATGAGCAGTTCTTC. The chain links TRBV15 to TRBJ2-1, with D maybe TRBD1 (5 bases). Germline CDR1 LNHNV, CDR2 YYDKDF (reference sequence). This CDR3 has 14 amino acids. V was trimmed by 1 base and J by 5 bases, leaving 9 bases between them.

The chain links TRBV29-1 to TRBJ2-7, with D perhaps matching TRBD1 (6 bases). Deletions cut 7 bases from V and 3 bases from J, with 19 bases between. The CDR3 spans 14 residues. Germline V gives CDR1 SQVTM, CDR2 ANQGSEA. In DNA, the CDR3 is TGCAGCGCCAGACTTGGACAGAAAGACTACGAGCAGTACTTC. Amino acid sequence: CSARLGQKDYEQYF.

The V call is TRBV7-9, the J call TRBJ1-6; the D gene is possibly TRBD1 (5 bases). The CDR3 consists of 13 residues. Germline V gives CDR1 SEHNR, CDR2 FQNEAQ (reference sequence). The V and J ends lost 5 bases and 7 bases respectively, with 9 bases between them. The CDR3: CASSQSGNSPLHF. Here the CDR3 DNA reads TGTGCCAGCAGCCAATCAGGGAATTCACCCCTCCACTTT.

The V call is TRBV7-2, the J call TRBJ2-2; no clear D. V gave up 7 bases and J gave up 1 base, with 16 bases separating them. From germline, CDR1 is SGHTA and CDR2 FQGNSA. The CDR3 extends over 16 amino acids. The CDR3, as DNA: TGTGCCAGCATCGGTAGAGGTAGCCAGAACACCGGGGAGCTGTTTTTT. It yields the protein CASIGRGSQNTGELFF.

The rearrangement links TRBV19 to TRBJ1-2, with 10 positions matching TRBD1. CDR1 LNHDA and CDR2 SQIVND come from the germline V gene (reference sequence). After removal of 5 bases from V and 0 bases from J, the junction contained 3 bases not matched to a gene. This CDR3 is 15 amino acids long. For the CDR3, the DNA is TGTGCCAGTAGTGTGGGACAGGGGCCTAACTATGGCTACACCTTC. Its translation: CASSVGQGPNYGYTF.

Note on this clone: Within the sample, other DNA sequences also encode this same CDR3. V gene TRBV5-1 combines with J gene TRBJ2-5; 8 bases are a match to TRBD1. Per germline, CDR1 SGHRS and CDR2 YFSETQ. This CDR3 has 13 amino acids. V shed 4 bases, J shed 4 bases, and the junction held 3 bases outside the gene matches. In DNA form, the CDR3 reads TGCGCCAGCAGCCCAGGGGGCGGAGAGACCCAGTACTTC. It encodes CASSPGGGETQYF. Filled out from reference TRBV5-1 and TRBJ2-5, the complete variable domain reads KAGVTQTPRYLIKTRGQQVTLSCSPISGHRSVSWYQQTPGQGLQFLFEYFSETQRNKGNFPGRFSGRQFSNSRSEMNVSTLELGDSALYLCASSPGGGETQYFGPGTRLLVL.